These T cell receptor beta chains were read from a single sample in a study of CD8 T cells in ankylosing spondylitis. A single record per CDR3 protein comes from TCRdb applying MiXCR to the 5' RACE reads. The sample has 200,000 or so distinct CDR3 sequences; 10% to 15% are singletons. The sample comprised blood, either unsorted or a sorted T cell fraction (not recorded which). The source is a female donor with ankylosing spondylitis or in good health (not recorded which). The conserved cysteine and the conserved F or W are not part of the CDR3 here. A D gene is named only where the DNA matches it firmly. The listing skips clone size in some rows; elsewhere it reads once, few, many or a size class.

d_call: NA
clone_size: many
v_call: TRBV7-2
cdr3_aa: ASSSPGARDGYT

d_call: NA
clone_size: many
v_call: TRBV18
cdr3_aa: ASSPPTESYGYT

d_call: NA
clone_size: NA
v_call: TRBV7-9
cdr3_aa: ASSNTRTNTEAF

d_call: NA
clone_size: few
v_call: TRBV11-2
cdr3_aa: ASSLYLIRNEQF

d_call: NA
clone_size: NA
v_call: TRBV20-1
cdr3_aa: SARDEGGGTFTYEQY

d_call: TRBD1
clone_size: many
v_call: TRBV20-1
cdr3_aa: SAFERTGIMYEQY

d_call: NA
clone_size: few
v_call: TRBV30
cdr3_aa: AWVFSGQTGELF

d_call: NA
clone_size: NA
v_call: TRBV12-3/TRBV12-4
cdr3_aa: ASTLMAVGELF

d_call: TRBD2
clone_size: NA
v_call: TRBV7-2
cdr3_aa: ASSLAGPGRAGELY

d_call: NA
clone_size: many
v_call: TRBV15
cdr3_aa: ATSRDQGQNEKLF

d_call: TRBD1
clone_size: NA
v_call: TRBV7-9
cdr3_aa: ASSQGQGNGYT

d_call: NA
clone_size: many
v_call: TRBV29-1
cdr3_aa: SVEDLRLPPSKNIQY

d_call: NA
clone_size: NA
v_call: TRBV3-1
cdr3_aa: ASSQDAGGGTEAF

d_call: NA
clone_size: NA
v_call: TRBV4-1
cdr3_aa: ASSRVGDTQY

d_call: NA
clone_size: NA
v_call: TRBV29-1
cdr3_aa: SAWTGWDEQF

d_call: NA
clone_size: few
v_call: TRBV6-2/TRBV6-3
cdr3_aa: ASSFRAQGAFRSDQPQH

d_call: NA
clone_size: few
v_call: TRBV20-1
cdr3_aa: SARAPSGHLNTEAF

d_call: NA
clone_size: many
v_call: TRBV12-3/TRBV12-4
cdr3_aa: ASRGFGGTDTQY

d_call: TRBD1
clone_size: many
v_call: TRBV29-1
cdr3_aa: SVPSGTGAVNTEAF

d_call: NA
clone_size: many
v_call: TRBV20-1
cdr3_aa: SVTLGVYEQY

d_call: NA
clone_size: NA
v_call: TRBV28
cdr3_aa: ASSPQSGAPNTEAF

d_call: TRBD2
clone_size: NA
v_call: TRBV5-6
cdr3_aa: ASSLGTGTSGRTVFEQY

d_call: NA
clone_size: NA
v_call: TRBV6-1
cdr3_aa: ASKGPATNYGYT

d_call: NA
clone_size: many
v_call: TRBV4-2
cdr3_aa: ASSQDRGVNTEAF

d_call: NA
clone_size: many
v_call: TRBV28
cdr3_aa: ASSLGGATNEKLF

d_call: NA
clone_size: few
v_call: TRBV7-8
cdr3_aa: ASSRDGPNEQF

d_call: NA
clone_size: many
v_call: TRBV5-4
cdr3_aa: ASSVPGSQSSGNTIY

d_call: NA
clone_size: many
v_call: TRBV27
cdr3_aa: ASSTAGIDTQY

d_call: NA
clone_size: many
v_call: TRBV7-2
cdr3_aa: ASRLDRSSYNEQF

d_call: TRBD1
clone_size: once
v_call: TRBV7-9
cdr3_aa: ASSFTRTGISYNEQF

d_call: NA
clone_size: many
v_call: TRBV24-1
cdr3_aa: ATSDRAGRAYEQY

d_call: TRBD2
clone_size: many
v_call: TRBV27
cdr3_aa: ASRKRLAGIIPFSYNEQF

d_call: TRBD2
clone_size: NA
v_call: TRBV12-3/TRBV12-4
cdr3_aa: ASSSRLAEYGGETQF

d_call: NA
clone_size: many
v_call: TRBV5-1
cdr3_aa: ASSLVAFEQF

d_call: TRBD2
clone_size: many
v_call: TRBV3-1
cdr3_aa: ASGALAGIGEQF

d_call: NA
clone_size: NA
v_call: TRBV7-2
cdr3_aa: ASSLTRSYEQY

d_call: TRBD1
clone_size: few
v_call: TRBV7-9
cdr3_aa: ASSPPGTGGGNEQF

d_call: NA
clone_size: many
v_call: TRBV7-9
cdr3_aa: ASSYPGAGTY

d_call: TRBD1
clone_size: many
v_call: TRBV5-1
cdr3_aa: ASSLTGTGPYEQY

d_call: TRBD2
clone_size: many
v_call: TRBV4-3
cdr3_aa: ASSQDPSGRFGQTQY

d_call: NA
clone_size: NA
v_call: TRBV4-1
cdr3_aa: ASSHPRSASGNTIY

d_call: NA
clone_size: NA
v_call: TRBV11-2
cdr3_aa: ASSPGQISYGYT

d_call: TRBD2
clone_size: NA
v_call: TRBV18
cdr3_aa: ASSEGLGDEQY

d_call: TRBD1
clone_size: NA
v_call: TRBV18
cdr3_aa: ASSPSPGQGFGDTQY

d_call: NA
clone_size: many
v_call: TRBV3-1
cdr3_aa: ASSQGVRSEAF

d_call: TRBD1
clone_size: many
v_call: TRBV15
cdr3_aa: ATSRDGTGYNEQF